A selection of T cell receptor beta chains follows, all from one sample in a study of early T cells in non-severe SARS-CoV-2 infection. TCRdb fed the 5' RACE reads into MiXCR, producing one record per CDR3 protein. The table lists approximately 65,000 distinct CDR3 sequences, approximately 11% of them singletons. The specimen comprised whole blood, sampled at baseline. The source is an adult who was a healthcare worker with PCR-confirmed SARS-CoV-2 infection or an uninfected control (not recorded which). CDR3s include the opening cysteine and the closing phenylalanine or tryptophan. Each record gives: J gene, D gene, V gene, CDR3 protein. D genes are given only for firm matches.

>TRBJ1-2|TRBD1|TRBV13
CASSLRGQLGYTF
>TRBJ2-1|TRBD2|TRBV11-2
CASSPGLGSFDEQFF
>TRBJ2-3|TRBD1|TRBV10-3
CAISIGTGGTTDTQYF
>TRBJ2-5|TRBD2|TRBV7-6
CASSLGGGSQETQYF
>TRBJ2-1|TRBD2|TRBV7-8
CASRRSAGEYNEQFF
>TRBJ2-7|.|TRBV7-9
CASSLVGGPYEQYF
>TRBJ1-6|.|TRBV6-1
CASNDASSPLHF
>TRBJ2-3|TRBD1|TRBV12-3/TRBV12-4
CASTQDRATDTQYF
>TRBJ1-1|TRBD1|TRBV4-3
CASSQDRGRGVRDTEAFF
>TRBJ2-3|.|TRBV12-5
CASGMFTDTQYF
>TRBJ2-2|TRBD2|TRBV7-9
CASSFVRGSLAGGLLLFF
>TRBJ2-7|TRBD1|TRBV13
CASSLRAGTAPNEQYF
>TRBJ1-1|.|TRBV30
CAWRFRGVGAFF
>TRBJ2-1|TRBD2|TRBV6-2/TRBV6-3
CASSSHGGGSYNEQFF
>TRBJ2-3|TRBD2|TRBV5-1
CASRPHSGGPGDTQYF
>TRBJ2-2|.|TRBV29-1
CSVGNTGELFF
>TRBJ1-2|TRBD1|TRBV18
CASRRDRERSNYGYTF
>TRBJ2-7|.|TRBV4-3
CASSQTVNAYEQYF
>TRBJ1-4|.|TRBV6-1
CASTPLQIAEKLFF
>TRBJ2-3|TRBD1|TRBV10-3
CAISESVRTGVADTQYF
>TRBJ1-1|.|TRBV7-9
CASSWRQNTEAFF
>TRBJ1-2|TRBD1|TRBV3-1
CASSQNRGTANF
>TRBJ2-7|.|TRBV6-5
CASREQGMSYF
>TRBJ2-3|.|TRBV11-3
CASSAGTSTDTQYF
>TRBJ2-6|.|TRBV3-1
CASSQGSRAGANVLTF
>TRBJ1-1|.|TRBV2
CASSISRAVFGTEAFF
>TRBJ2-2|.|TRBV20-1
CSVPWTHTGELFF
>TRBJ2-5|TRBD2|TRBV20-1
CSARAGGQETQYF
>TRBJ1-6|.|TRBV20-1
CSARDPGGIYNSPLHF
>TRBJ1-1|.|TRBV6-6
CASSSYDRTNGEAFF
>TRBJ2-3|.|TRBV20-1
CSASGGPSTDTQYF
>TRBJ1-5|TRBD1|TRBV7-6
CASSLTGDNQPQHF
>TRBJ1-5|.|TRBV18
CASSPPGESNQPQHF
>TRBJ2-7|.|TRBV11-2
CASSSPQGSYEQYF
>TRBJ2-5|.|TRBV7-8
CASSLGGTLPQETQYF
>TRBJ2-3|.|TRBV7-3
CASSLKAFPTDTQYF
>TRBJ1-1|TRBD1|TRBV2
CASRRTGGATEAFF
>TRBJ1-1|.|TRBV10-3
CAIAENTEAFF
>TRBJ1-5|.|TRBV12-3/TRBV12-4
CASSLTGAGGQPQHF
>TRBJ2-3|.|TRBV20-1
CSARLRTDTQYF
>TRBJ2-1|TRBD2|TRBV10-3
CATLAGETYNEQFF
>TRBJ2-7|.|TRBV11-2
CASTNAGTFTYEQYF
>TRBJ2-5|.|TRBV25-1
CASSEFRGLQETQYF
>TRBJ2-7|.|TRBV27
CASSLLPGDSYEQYF
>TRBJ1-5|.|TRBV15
CATGVGLSNQPQHF
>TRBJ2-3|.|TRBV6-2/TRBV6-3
CASRLGGSTDTQYF
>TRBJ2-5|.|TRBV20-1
CSARVPKGTQYF
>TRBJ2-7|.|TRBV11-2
CASSSSYEQYF
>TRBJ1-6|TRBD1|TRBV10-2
CASRETGGRNSPLHF